This T cell receptor (beta chain) stems from a study of blood T cell repertoires in COVID-19. Source study methods: Reference gene primer amplification gave estimated nucleated cell counts. Repertoires were generated with immunoSEQ multiplex PCR, while TCRdb's copy carries only in-frame clones and drops some. V and J calls and clone size are copied from that table; D and trimming were computed from the DNA. The table lists about 80,000 clones, over 80% of them singletons, with approximately 10% in the top ten. This clonotype was obtained from a human donor in a cohort sampled during active COVID-19. The specimen sequenced was peripheral blood.

The CDR3 sequence: CASSFSTGFMNTEAFF. CDR3 nucleotide sequence: TGTGCCAGCAGCTTTTCGACAGGGTTCATGAACACTGAAGCTTTCTTT. The chain has TRBV5-6 and TRBJ1-1; 7 bases match TRBD1. Germline V gene data show CDR1 as SGHDT and CDR2 as YYEEEE. With 2 bases clipped from V and 0 bases from J, the junction kept 7 bases outside the gene matches. The CDR3 runs to 16 residues.